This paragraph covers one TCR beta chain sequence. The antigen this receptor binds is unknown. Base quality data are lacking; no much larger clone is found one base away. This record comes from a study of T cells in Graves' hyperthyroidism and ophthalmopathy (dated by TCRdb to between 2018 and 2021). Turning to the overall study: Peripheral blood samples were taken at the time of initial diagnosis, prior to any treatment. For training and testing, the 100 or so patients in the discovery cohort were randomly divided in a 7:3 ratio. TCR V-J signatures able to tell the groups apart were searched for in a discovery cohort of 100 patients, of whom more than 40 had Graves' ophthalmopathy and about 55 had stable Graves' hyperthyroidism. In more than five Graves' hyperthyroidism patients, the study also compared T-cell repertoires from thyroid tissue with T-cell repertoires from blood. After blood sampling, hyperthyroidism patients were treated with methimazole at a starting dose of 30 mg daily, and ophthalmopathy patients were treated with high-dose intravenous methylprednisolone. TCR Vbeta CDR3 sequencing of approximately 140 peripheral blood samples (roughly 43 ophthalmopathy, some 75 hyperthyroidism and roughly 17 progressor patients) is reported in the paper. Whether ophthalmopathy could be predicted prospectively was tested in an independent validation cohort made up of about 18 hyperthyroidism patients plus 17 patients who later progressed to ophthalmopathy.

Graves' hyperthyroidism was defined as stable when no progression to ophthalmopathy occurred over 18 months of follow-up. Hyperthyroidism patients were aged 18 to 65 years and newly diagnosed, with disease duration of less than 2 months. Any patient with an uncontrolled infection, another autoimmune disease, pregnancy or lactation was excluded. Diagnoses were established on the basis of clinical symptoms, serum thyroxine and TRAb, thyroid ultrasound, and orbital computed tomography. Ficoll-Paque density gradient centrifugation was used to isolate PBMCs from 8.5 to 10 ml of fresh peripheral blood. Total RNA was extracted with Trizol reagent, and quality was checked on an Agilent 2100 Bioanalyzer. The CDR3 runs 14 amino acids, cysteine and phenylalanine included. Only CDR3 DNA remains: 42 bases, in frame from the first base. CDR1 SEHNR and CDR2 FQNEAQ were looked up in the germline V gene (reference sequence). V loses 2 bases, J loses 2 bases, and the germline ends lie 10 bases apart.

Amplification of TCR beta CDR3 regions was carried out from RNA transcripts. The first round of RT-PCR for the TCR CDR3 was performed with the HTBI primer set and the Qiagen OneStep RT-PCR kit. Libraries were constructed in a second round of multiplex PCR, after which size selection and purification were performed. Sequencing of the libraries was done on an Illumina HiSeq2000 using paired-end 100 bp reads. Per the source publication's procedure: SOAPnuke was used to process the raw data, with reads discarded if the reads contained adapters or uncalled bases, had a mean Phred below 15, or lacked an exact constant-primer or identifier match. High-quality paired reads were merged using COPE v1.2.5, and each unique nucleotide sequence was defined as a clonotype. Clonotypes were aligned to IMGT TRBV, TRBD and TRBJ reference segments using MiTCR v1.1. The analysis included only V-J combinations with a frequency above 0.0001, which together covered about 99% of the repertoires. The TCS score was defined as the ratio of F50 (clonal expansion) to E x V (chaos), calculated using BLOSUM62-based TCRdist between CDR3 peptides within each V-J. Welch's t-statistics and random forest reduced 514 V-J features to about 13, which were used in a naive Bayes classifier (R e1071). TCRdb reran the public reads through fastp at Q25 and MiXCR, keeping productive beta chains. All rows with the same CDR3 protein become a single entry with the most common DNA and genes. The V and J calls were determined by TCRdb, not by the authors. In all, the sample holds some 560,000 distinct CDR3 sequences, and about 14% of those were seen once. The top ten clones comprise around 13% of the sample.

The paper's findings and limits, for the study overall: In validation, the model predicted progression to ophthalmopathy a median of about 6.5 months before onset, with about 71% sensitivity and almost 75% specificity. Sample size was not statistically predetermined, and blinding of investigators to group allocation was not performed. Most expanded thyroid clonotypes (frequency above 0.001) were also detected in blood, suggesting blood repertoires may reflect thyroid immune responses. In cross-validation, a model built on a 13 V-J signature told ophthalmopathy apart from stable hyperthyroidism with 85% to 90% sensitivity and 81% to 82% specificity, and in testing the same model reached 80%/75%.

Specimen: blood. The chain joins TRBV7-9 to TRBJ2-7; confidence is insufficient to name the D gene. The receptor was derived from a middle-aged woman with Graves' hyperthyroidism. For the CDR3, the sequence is CASSLIKVPYEQYF. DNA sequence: TGTGCCAGCAGCTTAATCAAGGTACCCTACGAGCAGTACTTC. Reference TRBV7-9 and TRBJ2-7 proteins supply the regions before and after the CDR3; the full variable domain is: DTGVSQNPRHKITKRGQNVTFRCDPISEHNRLYWYRQTLGQGPEFLTYFQNEAQLEKSRLLSDRFSAERPKGSFSTLEIQRTEQGDSAMYLCASSLIKVPYEQYFGPGTRLTVT.